This passage covers 30 T cell receptor beta chains from one sample sequenced in a study of T-cell reconstitution after alpha-beta-depleted transplantation in children. During its preparation, the TCRbeta library received unique molecular identifiers. TCRdb analysed the PCR reads with MiXCR anew, one entry per CDR3 protein. This table holds 90,000 to 100,000 distinct CDR3 sequences, about 25% found once. The sample consisted of PBMCs, taken before TCRalphabeta/CD19-depleted stem cell transplant. Every receptor here comes from a boy younger than 10 with acute lymphoblastic leukemia, due to receive a stem cell transplant.

Only a few counts were recorded for this clonotype. The chain recombines TRBV6-1 with TRBJ1-1; D possibly corresponds to TRBD1 (6 bases). The V and J ends lost 3 bases and 0 bases respectively, with 11 bases between them. Looked up from germline, CDR1 is MNHNS and CDR2 is SASEGT. CDR3 length equals 15 residues. The CDR3 bases are TGTGCCAGCAGTGATACAGGGCGGATGAACACTGAAGCTTTCTTT. Protein: CASSDTGRMNTEAFF.

The CDR3 spells CASSPRQGADTEAFF. The CDR3 DNA sequence: TGTGCCAGCAGCCCCCGACAGGGGGCGGACACTGAAGCTTTCTTT. The genes are TRBV7-8 and TRBJ1-1; TRBD1 aligns across 10 bases. The CDR3 runs to 15 residues. From germline, CDR1 is SGHVS and CDR2 FQNEAQ. Trimming removed 5 bases from V and 3 bases from J; junction bases left unmatched: 6.

This clonotype was picked up a small number of times. This chain uses TRBV29-1 with TRBJ2-3; 10 bases line up with TRBD1. The CDR3 sequence is 14 residues long. Germline loops: CDR1 SQVTM, CDR2 ANQGSEA. V was pared by 5 bases and J by 4 bases, with 6 bases of the junction left unmatched. CDR3 bases: TGCAGCGTTTGTCGGGACAGGGGTGCAGATACGCAGTATTTT. Its protein product is CSVCRDRGADTQYF.

In the case of this clonotype: A much larger clone sits a single nucleotide away, making a read error possible. The CDR3 spells CASSLDGTQTEKLSF. CDR3 coding DNA: TGCGCCAGCAGCTTGGACGGGACACAAACGGAAAAACTGTCTTTT. The chain is built from TRBV5-1 and TRBJ1-4, with TRBD1 as a possible D gene (6 bases). This CDR3 comprises 15 residues. CDR1 is SGHRS and CDR2 is YFSETQ in the germline V gene.

This chain links TRBV20-1 with TRBJ2-1; D might be TRBD2 (8 bases). The CDR3 extends over 13 amino acids. V shed 6 bases and J shed 6 bases, with 15 bases lying between them. Germline CDR1 and CDR2: DFQATT and SNEGSKA (reference sequence). CDR3 sequence reads: CSAGGGQLNEQFF. The CDR3 DNA sequence: TGCAGTGCCGGGGGGGGACAGCTCAATGAGCAGTTCTTC.

V usage is TRBV12-3 or TRBV12-4 and J usage is TRBJ2-7, with 8 positions matching TRBD1. Trimming cost V 6 bases and J 6 bases; bases outside gene matches: 7. The CDR3 has 13 residues. The CDR3 DNA reads as TGTGCCAGCAGGAGGACAGGGTTGGCCGAGCAGTACTTC. Translation gives CASRRTGLAEQYF.

This clonotype was observed a handful of times. J is TRBJ2-1 and V is TRBV5-1; the match to TRBD1 covers 12 bases. Germline trimming cut 4 bases from V and 7 bases from J; bases unmatched to any gene: 12. Germline V gives CDR1 SGHRS, CDR2 YFSETQ. The CDR3 totals 17 residues. The CDR3 DNA reads as TGCGCCAGCAGCCCCTCCCGGGGGACAGGGGGCTTGAATGAGCAGTTCTTC. The encoded protein is CASSPSRGTGGLNEQFF.

Only a few counts were recorded for this clonotype. The chain is built from TRBV29-1 and TRBJ2-7; 7 nucleotides align to TRBD2. Germline V gene sequence: CDR1 SQVTM, CDR2 ANQGSEA. Trimming removed 7 bases from V and 6 bases from J; junction bases left unmatched: 15. The CDR3 has 14 amino acids. DNA for the CDR3: TGCAGCGCTGTCGAGGGACGTGGGAGGGGCGAGCAGTACTTC. The encoded protein is CSAVEGRGRGEQYF.

The rearrangement links TRBV15 to TRBJ2-7; 7 nucleotides agree with TRBD2. The germline gives CDR1 LNHNV, CDR2 YYDKDF (reference sequence). Trimming took 1 base from V and 2 from J; bases not matched to a gene: 11. CDR3 length: 17 residues. CDR3 sequence: CATSRAGASGGAYEQYF. The CDR3 bases are TGTGCCACCAGCAGAGCTGGGGCTAGCGGAGGGGCCTACGAGCAGTACTTC.

The V and J genes are TRBV20-1 and TRBJ1-2; D not certain. Deletions cut 0 bases from V and 4 bases from J, with 18 bases between. The CDR3 has 16 amino acids. The germline gives CDR1 DFQATT, CDR2 SNEGSKA (reference sequence). In DNA form, the CDR3 reads TGCAGTGCTAGAGATCGGTTGTATATTTGGAGCTATGGCTACACCTTC. Its protein is CSARDRLYIWSYGYTF.

This clonotype was seen only a few times. The chain links TRBV5-6 to TRBJ1-2; TRBD1 is a possible D gene (6 bases). CDR1 and CDR2 from the germline V gene are SGHDT and YYEEEE. This CDR3 comprises 15 residues. With 4 bases removed from V and 4 bases from J, the gap between germline ends came to 17 bases. The CDR3 DNA reads TGTGCCAGCAGCCTCGAATGGGACACCTCCTATGGCTACACCTTC. The encoded protein is CASSLEWDTSYGYTF.

This clonotype was found a few times. The CDR3 DNA follows: TGTGCCAGCAGCGTCGGGACAGGGTTTTTTCGACCCAATGAGCAGTTCTTC. Residues: CASSVGTGFFRPNEQFF. The rearrangement links TRBV7-2 to TRBJ2-1; 9 bases line up with TRBD1. This CDR3 spans 17 amino acids. Germline V gives CDR1 SGHTA, CDR2 FQGNSA. V lost 5 bases to trimming and J lost 6 bases; unmatched junction nucleotides: 14.

This rearrangement joins TRBV9 to TRBJ2-1; either TRBD1 or TRBD2 may supply D (5 bases each). Germline assignment: CDR1 SGDLS and CDR2 YYNGEE. The CDR3 runs 16 residues. V shed 0 bases and J shed 6 bases, with 16 bases lying between them. The CDR3 here is CASSVGGALGRNEQFF. CDR3 sequence (DNA): TGTGCCAGCAGCGTAGGAGGGGCTTTGGGGCGCAATGAGCAGTTCTTC.

This clonotype was seen at least ten times. The chain carries TRBV4-1 and TRBJ2-2, with 9 bases identical to TRBD1. The V gene end was trimmed by 1 base and the J gene end by 1 base; junction bases not matched to a gene: 10. The CDR3 runs to 19 residues. Germline V CDR1 and CDR2: MGHRA, YSYEKL. The CDR3 nucleotides are TGCGCCAGCAGCCAAGGCTATCGTACAGGGGGCAAGAACACCGGGGAGCTGTTTTTT. Protein product: CASSQGYRTGGKNTGELFF.

The gene calls are TRBV7-2 and TRBJ2-3; TRBD2 matches at 10 bases. V gave up 0 bases and J gave up 5 bases; unmatched junction bases: 11. The CDR3 length is 18 residues. From germline, CDR1 is SGHTA and CDR2 FQGNSA. The DNA for the CDR3 is TGTGCCAGCAGCTTAGCGGCTAGCGGGAGTTTGCGTGTAGATACGCAGTATTTT. Protein product: CASSLAASGSLRVDTQYF.

This chain connects TRBV7-2 to TRBJ1-6, with D hard to call. The germline CDR1 and CDR2 sequences are SGHTA and FQGNSA. CDR3 size: 16 residues. Trimming left V 1 base short and J 6 bases short, with 13 bases between. The CDR3, as DNA: TGTGCCAGCAGCTTAGGTGTCGGGTACCTTAATTCACCCCTCCACTTT. This translates into CASSLGVGYLNSPLHF. Combining the CDR3 with reference TRBV7-2 and TRBJ1-6 gives the whole variable domain GAGVSQSPSNKVTEKGKDVELRCDPISGHTALYWYRQSLGQGLEFLIYFQGNSAPDKSGLPSDRFSAERTGGSVSTLTIQRTQQEDSAVYLCASSLGVGYLNSPLHFGNGTRLTVT.

A few counts support this clonotype. The rearrangement links TRBV7-2 to TRBJ2-2; 12 bases fit TRBD2. The CDR3 totals 16 residues. J was trimmed by 4 bases and V by 5 bases; bases with no gene match: 5. Germline V gene sequence: CDR1 SGHTA, CDR2 FQGNSA. The CDR3: CASSLRTSGITGELFF. The DNA of the CDR3 is TGTGCCAGCAGCCTACGGACTAGCGGGATCACCGGGGAGCTGTTTTTT.

V gene TRBV21-1 combines with J gene TRBJ2-1; the D call of TRBD2 is as the table states it, not checked on the DNA. TRBV21-1 is shown as a pseudogene. This CDR3 is 15 amino acids long. The CDR3 loop is CASSKGTSGSNEQFF. The CDR3 DNA reads as TGTGCCAGCAGCAAAGGGACTAGCGGGAGCAATGAGCAGTTCTTC.

This clonotype has just a few counts. J is TRBJ1-1 and V is TRBV28, with D perhaps matching TRBD1 (5 bases). Looked up from germline, CDR1 is MDHEN and CDR2 is SYDVKM. V lost 5 bases and J lost 10, with 14 bases in between. CDR3 length: 12 amino acids. The CDR3 DNA follows: TGTGCCAGCAGTCCTTCCTGGGACGGAGCTTTCTTT. Protein sequence: CASSPSWDGAFF.

V gene TRBV6-5 combines with J gene TRBJ2-5; D is possibly TRBD1 (6 bases). Germline V gives CDR1 MNHEY, CDR2 SVGAGI. This CDR3 has 13 residues. V was clipped by 4 bases and J by 5 bases, with 11 bases between them. The CDR3 loop is CASSSGAHETQYF. The CDR3 DNA reads as TGTGCCAGCAGTTCAGGGGCCCATGAGACCCAGTACTTC.

The rearrangement joins TRBV6-1 to TRBJ2-5; D might be TRBD2 (6 bases). This CDR3 region has 15 residues. Germline CDR1 reads MNHNS; CDR2 reads SASEGT. V was cut by 5 bases and J by 5 bases, with 18 bases left in between. The CDR3 is CASSLTGGEPETQYF. The CDR3 coding sequence is TGTGCCAGCAGTCTGACCGGGGGAGAGCCGGAGACCCAGTACTTC.

This clonotype occurred a few times. The chain recombines TRBV3-1 with TRBJ2-1; D is unresolved. The V gene lost 8 bases and the J gene lost 4 bases, with 9 bases spanning the gap. The CDR3 extends over 12 amino acids. Germline values: CDR1 LGHDT, CDR2 YNNKEL (reference sequence). CDR3 in DNA: TGTGCCAGCCTGGACGTATACAATGAGCAGTTCTTC. Translated, it gives CASLDVYNEQFF.

V gene TRBV4-2 combines with J gene TRBJ2-5; 15 bases fit TRBD2. Trimming at V came to 4 bases and at J to 0 bases, leaving 15 bases not matched to a gene. This CDR3 spans 21 amino acids. CDR1 and CDR2 (germline): LGHNA, YNFKEQ. The CDR3 reads CASSLGLAGGILGGDQETQYF. The CDR3 DNA follows: TGTGCCAGCAGCCTGGGACTAGCGGGAGGAATTTTAGGGGGGGACCAAGAGACCCAGTACTTC.

This clonotype has a handful of counts. The chain recombines TRBV5-6 with TRBJ1-2; D gene unclear. CDR1 and CDR2 (germline): SGHDT, YYEEEE. V was pared by 3 bases and J by 6 bases, with 12 bases between. This CDR3 contains 13 residues. The CDR3 coding sequence is TGTGCCAGCAGCTACGGGGAGCGGGATGGCTACACCTTC. Translating it yields CASSYGERDGYTF.

This clonotype occurred a few times. The chain recombines TRBV28 with TRBJ1-2, with D uncertain. Germline CDR1 and CDR2: MDHEN and SYDVKM. This CDR3 spans 14 amino acids. V was clipped by 5 bases and J by 0 bases, with 10 bases between them. The CDR3 is CASSPFSANYGYTF. CDR3 DNA sequence: TGTGCCAGCAGTCCCTTCTCCGCTAACTATGGCTACACCTTC.

The chain joins TRBV10-3 to TRBJ2-7; D may be TRBD2 (6 bases). Trimming pared 0 bases from V and 2 bases from J, leaving 11 bases between. CDR3 length equals 15 residues. Germline CDR1 and CDR2: ENHRY and SYGVKD. CDR3 sequence reads: CAISESTVAAYEQYF. CDR3 nucleotide sequence: TGTGCCATCAGTGAGTCGACGGTAGCGGCCTACGAGCAGTACTTC.

V usage is TRBV7-6 and J usage is TRBJ1-5; possibly TRBD1 for D (5 bases). Trimming cost V 0 bases and J 7 bases, with 13 bases left between them. CDR1 and CDR2 from the germline V gene are SGHVS and FNYEAQ. This CDR3 is 15 amino acids long. CDR3 protein: CASSLAPGARQPQHF. For the CDR3, the DNA is TGTGCCAGCAGCTTAGCCCCCGGGGCAAGGCAGCCCCAGCATTTT.

The rearrangement uses TRBV7-8 and TRBJ2-5; TRBD2 is a possible D gene (5 bases). V lost 0 bases and J lost 5, with 13 bases in between. The CDR3 sequence is 15 residues long. The germline CDR1 and CDR2 sequences are SGHVS and FQNEAQ. Written as DNA, the CDR3 is TGTGCCAGCAGCTTAGCGGCCGGAAGGACTGAGACCCAGTACTTC. Translated: CASSLAAGRTETQYF.

The V call is TRBV9, the J call TRBJ2-5; 10 bases are a match to TRBD1. CDR3 size: 16 residues. Germline lookup yields CDR1 SGDLS and CDR2 YYNGEE. V gave up 0 bases and J gave up 3 bases; unmatched junction bases: 5. This chain's CDR3 is CASSVGGGQGKETQYF. The DNA of the CDR3 is TGTGCCAGCAGCGTAGGTGGGGGACAGGGGAAAGAGACCCAGTACTTC. The complete variable domain, with remaining parts taken from reference TRBV9 and TRBJ2-5, reads DSGVTQTPKHLITATGQRVTLRCSPRSGDLSVYWYQQSLDQGLQFLIQYYNGEERAKGNILERFSAQQFPDLHSELNLSSLELGDSALYFCASSVGGGQGKETQYFGPGTRLLVL.

This clonotype was seen a handful of times. V gene TRBV7-2 combines with J gene TRBJ1-1; maybe TRBD1 (6 bases). Deletions cut 5 bases from V and 4 bases from J, with 14 bases between. In germline, CDR1 is SGHTA, CDR2 FQGNSA. The CDR3 has 14 residues. The CDR3 sequence: CASSAFGQITEAFF. CDR3 nucleotides: TGTGCCAGCAGCGCGTTCGGACAGATCACTGAAGCTTTCTTT.